One and the same sample provided the 28 T cell receptor beta chains below, sequenced in a study of T cell clonality in common variable immunodeficiency. Sequencing used immunoSEQ multiplex PCR; TCRdb keeps in-frame clones, though not all of them. The sample presents tens of thousands of clones, none singletons. The sample taken for sequencing was peripheral blood mononuclear cells. Every receptor here comes from a person between 18 and 75 years old in good health.

At least ten counts were recorded for this clone. The DNA ends 3 residues before the CDR3 does, and the rest of the CDR3 is filled in from the germline J gene. J is TRBJ2-5 and V is TRBV7-2; D is perhaps TRBD2 (5 bases). The ends were cut back, 5 bases at V and 7 bases at J, with 20 bases in the middle. CDR1 is SGHTA and CDR2 is FQGNSA in the germline V gene. The length of the CDR3 is 15 residues. CDR3 sequence: CASSPDGEIIGTQYF. The DNA read from the CDR3 is TGTGCCAGCAGCCCAGACGGGGAGATCATTGGGACC.

This clone was counted many times. The CDR3 sequence: CASSRWRGEQYF. CDR3 bases read: TGTGCCAGCAGCAGGTGGAGGGGCGAG. The rearrangement uses TRBV5-5 and TRBJ2-7; possibly TRBD2 for D (6 bases). The CDR3 extends 3 residues past the end of the read, so its final part is completed from the germline J gene. The CDR3 loop spans 12 amino acids. Per germline, CDR1 SGHKS and CDR2 YYEKEE (reference sequence). V was cut by 4 bases and J by 6 bases, with 11 bases left in between.

This clone was detected many times. The read terminates 3 residues before the CDR3 end, so the remaining end is supplied by the germline J gene. V and J are TRBV5-1 and TRBJ1-1, with TRBD1 identical over 9 bases. The germline V gene has CDR1 SGHRS and CDR2 YFSETQ. Germline trimming cut 2 bases from V and 5 bases from J; bases unmatched to any gene: 1. The CDR3 extends over 13 amino acids. The DNA read from the CDR3 is TGCGCCAGCAGCTTACAGGGGGCGACTGAA. This translates into CASSLQGATE. The entire CDR3 protein is CASSLQGATEAFF. Filled out from reference TRBV5-1 and TRBJ1-1, the complete variable domain reads KAGVTQTPRYLIKTRGQQVTLSCSPISGHRSVSWYQQTPGQGLQFLFEYFSETQRNKGNFPGRFSGRQFSNSRSEMNVSTLELGDSALYLCASSLQGATEAFFGQGTRLTVV.

This clone has ten or more counts. The read ends 3 residues early relative to the CDR3; the germline J gene fills the gap. The chain employs TRBV19 and TRBJ1-1; no reliable D call. V was clipped by 5 bases and J by 3 bases, with 4 bases between them. This CDR3 has 11 residues. CDR1 is LNHDA and CDR2 is SQIVND in the germline V gene (reference sequence). CDR3 DNA, as far as it was read: TGTGCCAGTAGTGAGGACACTGAA. This sequence encodes CASSEDTE. The whole CDR3 protein is CASSEDTEAFF.

Remarks on this clone: The CDR3 goes on 3 residues after the read ends, and that part is filled in from the germline J gene. The chain joins TRBV19 to TRBJ2-5, with TRBD2 matching over 16 bases. Germline trimming cut 6 bases from V and 2 bases from J; bases unmatched to any gene: 9. The CDR3 runs 18 residues. Germline V lookup: CDR1 LNHDA, CDR2 SQIVND (reference sequence). CDR3 DNA (partial): TGTGCCAGTAGCGGGACTAGCGGGAGGGCCGAGGCTCAAGAGACC. Translated, it gives CASSGTSGRAEAQET. The whole CDR3 is CASSGTSGRAEAQETQYF.

In its sample, this clone was seen many times. The missing CDR3 end, 3 residues past where the read stops, is filled in from the germline J gene. The chain joins TRBV18 to TRBJ1-1; D might be TRBD1 (6 bases). Trimming shortened V by 2 bases and J by 0 bases, and 10 bases separated the two germline ends. Germline V gene lookup returns CDR1 KGHSH and CDR2 LQKENI. The CDR3 has 15 residues. The DNA read from the CDR3 is TGTGCCAGCTCACCATCCAGGGGCATGAACACTGAA. It is translated as CASSPSRGMNTE. The complete CDR3 protein is CASSPSRGMNTEAFF.

Many counts were recorded for this clone. Coverage ceases 3 residues before the CDR3 finishes, and the germline J gene fills in the end. This sequence joins TRBV20-1 and TRBJ1-1, with TRBD1 matching over 8 bases. V was pared by 6 bases and J by 1 base, with 13 bases of the junction left unmatched. From germline, CDR1 is DFQATT and CDR2 SNEGSKA (reference sequence). The CDR3 runs 16 residues. The CDR3 bases that were read are TGCAGTGCACCTCAATTTAAGACAGGGGCGAACACTGAA. Protein: CSAPQFKTGANTE. The full CDR3 sequence reads CSAPQFKTGANTEAFF.

In its sample, this clone was seen many times. Read sequence stops 3 residues before the CDR3 end, and the germline J gene provides the missing end. The chain is built from TRBV4-2 and TRBJ1-1, with D perhaps matching TRBD1 (5 bases). Trimming removed 4 bases at V and 1 base at J, with 7 bases between. CDR3 length: 13 residues. Per germline, CDR1 LGHNA and CDR2 YNFKEQ. The CDR3 spells CASSPQGNTEAFF. The CDR3 bases that were read are TGTGCCAGCAGCCCCCAGGGGAACACTGAA.

This clone was counted between two and nine times. The DNA read from the CDR3 is TGTGCCAGCAGCTTTCGAATAGCGGGGGACTACGAG. It codes for CASSFRIAGDYE. The full CDR3 reads CASSFRIAGDYEQYF. The chain uses TRBV13 and TRBJ2-7, with 9 nucleotides matching TRBD2. The read finishes 3 residues shy of the CDR3 end, and the germline J gene is used to complete it. Germline CDR1 is PRHDT and CDR2 is FYEKMQ (reference sequence). This CDR3 is 15 amino acids long. V lost 3 bases to trimming and J lost 3 bases; unmatched junction nucleotides: 6.

This clone was detected ten times or more. CDR3 bases read: TGTGCCAGCAGCCAAGTGGGCCTTGGGGCCAACGTC. Encoded protein: CASSQVGLGANV. Given in full, the CDR3 is CASSQVGLGANVLTF. The chain carries TRBV14 and TRBJ2-6; D gene ambiguous. The CDR3 end falls 3 residues outside the read, so it is completed with the germline J gene. Germline CDR1 is SGHDN and CDR2 is FVKESK. The CDR3 runs 15 residues. The ends were cut back, 1 base at V and 3 bases at J, with 7 bases in the middle.

This clone has a count of ten or more. The read ends 3 residues shy of where the CDR3 ends; the end is completed using the germline J gene. V usage is TRBV7-9 and J usage is TRBJ2-1; 7 positions match TRBD1. The CDR3 is made up of 15 amino acids. Germline V lookup: CDR1 SEHNR, CDR2 FQNEAQ (reference sequence). V was clipped by 7 bases and J by 4 bases; unmatched bases: 10. CDR3 in amino acids: CASKGPGQTYNEQFF. Incomplete CDR3 DNA: TGTGCCAGCAAAGGCCCGGGACAGACATACAATGAG.

The sample holds many counts of this clone. From the germline J gene comes the end of the CDR3, since the read stops 3 residues before it. The chain links TRBV18 to TRBJ2-5; the D gene is possibly TRBD2 (6 bases). Per the germline V gene, CDR1 is KGHSH and CDR2 is LQKENI. The CDR3 has 17 amino acids. Trimming pared 0 bases from V and 2 bases from J, leaving 16 bases between. The covered CDR3 bases are TGTGCCAGCTCACCACCGTGGCGGGATAACCCTCAAGAGACC. Translation gives CASSPPWRDNPQET. The full CDR3 protein is CASSPPWRDNPQETQYF. Full variable domain (rest looked up from reference TRBV18 and TRBJ2-5): NAGVMQNPRHLVRRRGQEARLRCSPMKGHSHVYWYRQLPEEGLKFMVYLQKENIIDESGMPKERFSAEFPKEGPSILRIQQVVRGDSAAYFCASSPPWRDNPQETQYFGPGTRLLVL.

This clone was seen repeatedly, ten times or more. The CDR3 is cut off 3 residues early in the read; its end comes from the germline J gene. This chain connects TRBV2 to TRBJ1-5; D remains ambiguous. Germline V lookup: CDR1 SNHLY, CDR2 FYNNEI. V was pared by 7 bases and J by 3 bases, with 10 bases between. This CDR3 has 13 amino acids. The CDR3 DNA, read in part, is TGTGCCAGCAAAATAACTGACAATCAGCCC. It yields the protein CASKITDNQP. The full CDR3 sequence reads CASKITDNQPQHF.

Ten or more counts support this clone. This chain's CDR3 is CASSLKDSEKLFF. The DNA read from the CDR3 is TGCGCCAGCAGCTTGAAGGACAGTGAAAAA. J is TRBJ1-4 and V is TRBV5-1, with D perhaps TRBD1 (6 bases). The CDR3 end is not reached by the read, which stops 3 residues before it; the germline J gene fills it in. CDR1 and CDR2 from the germline V gene are SGHRS and YFSETQ. CDR3 length: 13 amino acids. Trimming stripped 1 base from V and 7 bases from J, with 8 bases between.

This clone was seen ten or more times. Coverage ceases 3 residues before the CDR3 finishes, and the germline J gene fills in the end. The chain joins TRBV27 to TRBJ2-1; D is perhaps TRBD1 (5 bases). The germline V gene has CDR1 MNHEY and CDR2 SMNVEV (reference sequence). The ends were cut back, 2 bases at V and 1 base at J, with 9 bases in the middle. The CDR3 is 15 amino acids. The CDR3: CASSLGSGSYNEQFF. The CDR3 DNA, read in part, is TGTGCCAGCAGTTTAGGTTCAGGGTCCTACAATGAG.

This clone was recorded many times. The read falls 3 residues short of the CDR3 end, and the missing part is taken from the germline J gene. The V gene is TRBV2, the J gene TRBJ1-1; 7 nucleotides line up with TRBD1. V lost 6 bases to trimming and J lost 0 bases; unmatched junction nucleotides: 7. The V gene's germline CDR1 is SNHLY and CDR2 FYNNEI. The CDR3 extends over 15 amino acids. CDR3 amino acids: CASRRDSRLNTEAFF. The sequenced part of the CDR3 DNA is TGTGCCAGCAGAAGGGACAGCCGTCTGAACACTGAA.

A few counts support this clone. The CDR3 end is not reached by the read, which stops 3 residues before it; the germline J gene fills it in. The chain joins TRBV18 to TRBJ2-7; TRBD2 matches at 14 bases. V was pared by 3 bases and J by 6 bases, with 16 bases of the junction left unmatched. The CDR3 extends over 19 amino acids. CDR1 and CDR2 from the germline V gene are KGHSH and LQKENI. The sequenced part of the CDR3 DNA is TGTGCCAGCTCACCGCGGGTTGCCCCGGGACTAGCGGGAGCGTGCGAG. Its protein is CASSPRVAPGLAGACE. The full CDR3 is CASSPRVAPGLAGACEQYF.

There are many counts of this clone. The junction departs from the called germline gene at one end, perhaps through a read error. The read stops 3 residues short of the end of the CDR3; the missing end is completed from the germline J gene. The chain uses TRBV4-2 and TRBJ1-2; a weak D match, TRBD1 (6 bases). The CDR3 extends over 17 amino acids. CDR1 and CDR2 from the germline V gene are LGHNA and YNFKEQ. The sequenced part of the CDR3 DNA is TGCGCCAGCAGCCAAGATGTCAGGGGCGTGGGGGGGGATGGC. Translated: CASSQDVRGVGGDG. The entire CDR3 is CASSQDVRGVGGDGYTF.

This clone was observed at least ten times. The CDR3 end lies 3 residues beyond the end of the read and is filled in from the germline J gene. The chain employs TRBV29-1 and TRBJ2-6; D not certain. This CDR3 comprises 13 residues. V lost 7 bases and J lost 1, with 8 bases in between. In germline, CDR1 is SQVTM, CDR2 ANQGSEA. The sequenced part of the CDR3 DNA is TGCAGCGCCGACATTTCTGGGGCCAACGTC. Amino acid sequence: CSADISGANV. The full-length CDR3 reads as CSADISGANVLTF.

This clone showed up many times. The DNA ends 3 residues before the CDR3 does, and the rest of the CDR3 is filled in from the germline J gene. The V and J genes are TRBV7-3 and TRBJ1-5, with a tentative D call TRBD1 (6 bases). This CDR3 comprises 13 residues. Trimming stripped 2 bases from V and 7 bases from J, with 9 bases between. Germline V lookup: CDR1 SGHTA, CDR2 FQGTGA. The chain's CDR3 is CASSLYGGQPQHF. The part of the CDR3 DNA that was read is TGTGCCAGCAGCTTATATGGGGGCCAGCCC.

This clone was observed many times. The read gets to within 3 residues of the CDR3 end, and the germline J gene fills in the rest. The chain combines TRBV18 with TRBJ2-7, with D unclear. Germline V CDR1 and CDR2: KGHSH, LQKENI. Trimming cost V 3 bases and J 6 bases, with 15 bases left between them. There are 14 residues in the CDR3. The covered CDR3 bases are TGTGCCAGCTCACCTTCCCGGGTGATTATCGAG. Translating it yields CASSPSRVIIE. The CDR3 as a whole reads CASSPSRVIIEQYF.

The sample holds many counts of this clone. CDR3 region: CASSILGLSAKNIQYF. The DNA read from the CDR3 is TGTGCCAGTAGTATCCTGGGACTCTCAGCCAAAAACATT. J is TRBJ2-4 and V is TRBV19; the D gene is possibly TRBD2 (6 bases). Coverage ceases 3 residues before the CDR3 finishes, and the germline J gene fills in the end. The germline V and J ends were trimmed by 3 bases and 0 bases, with 12 bases remaining between them. Germline V gene lookup returns CDR1 LNHDA and CDR2 SQIVND (reference sequence). The CDR3 contains 16 residues.

This clone was recorded many times. The read finishes 3 residues shy of the CDR3 end, and the germline J gene is used to complete it. This chain joins TRBV7-9 and TRBJ2-3; possibly TRBD1 for D (6 bases). Germline assignment: CDR1 SEHNR and CDR2 FQNEAQ (reference sequence). The V end was cut by 1 base, the J end by 1 base, with 6 bases between. This CDR3 has 14 amino acids. The sequenced part of the CDR3 DNA is TGTGCCAGCAGCTTAGAGGGGGGCACAGATACG. Amino acids: CASSLEGGTDT. The full CDR3 sequence reads CASSLEGGTDTQYF. The full variable domain, completed using reference TRBV7-9 and TRBJ2-3, is DTGVSQNPRHKITKRGQNVTFRCDPISEHNRLYWYRQTLGQGPEFLTYFQNEAQLEKSRLLSDRFSAERPKGSFSTLEIQRTEQGDSAMYLCASSLEGGTDTQYFGPGTRLTVL.

This clone was seen ten or more times. The read terminates 3 residues before the CDR3 end, so the remaining end is supplied by the germline J gene. The chain carries TRBV20-1 and TRBJ2-3; D may be TRBD2 (6 bases). V lost 5 bases and J lost 0, with 6 bases in between. The CDR3 totals 12 residues. Germline CDR1 DFQATT, CDR2 SNEGSKA (reference sequence). This CDR3 is CSAGLSTDTQYF. The CDR3 bases that were read are TGCAGTGCTGGACTAAGCACAGATACG.

This clone was counted at least ten times. From the germline J gene comes the end of the CDR3, since the read stops 3 residues before it. This chain links TRBV20-1 with TRBJ1-2; TRBD1 matches 9 bases. The CDR3 has 16 residues. Per germline, CDR1 DFQATT and CDR2 SNEGSKA (reference sequence). The V and J ends lost 0 bases and 2 bases, in that order; junction bases with no gene match: 7. CDR3 sequence: CSARDRMTGGNYGYTF. The part of the CDR3 DNA that was read is TGCAGTGCTAGAGACCGGATGACAGGGGGGAACTATGGC.

This clone has ten or more counts. The CDR3 is cut off 3 residues early in the read; its end comes from the germline J gene. The J gene is TRBJ2-1, the V gene TRBV5-1; 10 nucleotides match TRBD1. Germline trimming cut 6 bases from V and 3 bases from J; bases unmatched to any gene: 6. The CDR3 sequence is 15 residues long. The germline V gene has CDR1 SGHRS and CDR2 YFSETQ. CDR3 DNA (partial): TGCGCCAGCAAGGGGACAGGGGAGAACTACAATGAG. This sequence encodes CASKGTGENYNE. The whole CDR3 sequence is CASKGTGENYNEQFF. The whole variable domain, remainder taken from reference TRBV5-1 and TRBJ2-1, is KAGVTQTPRYLIKTRGQQVTLSCSPISGHRSVSWYQQTPGQGLQFLFEYFSETQRNKGNFPGRFSGRQFSNSRSEMNVSTLELGDSALYLCASKGTGENYNEQFFGPGTRLTVL.

This clone was seen ten or more times. The CDR3 DNA, read in part, is TGTGCCAGCAGCTCGGGACAGCCTGGCACTGAA. It yields the protein CASSSGQPGTE. The entire CDR3 sequence reads CASSSGQPGTEAFF. The chain combines TRBV7-9 with TRBJ1-1; 7 nucleotides agree with TRBD1. Read data end 3 residues before the CDR3 end; the end is taken from the germline J gene. Germline CDR1 and CDR2: SEHNR and FQNEAQ (reference sequence). CDR3 size: 14 residues. V lost 4 bases, J lost 4 bases, and 6 bases stayed unmatched.

This clone was picked up many times. The read stops 3 residues short of the end of the CDR3; the missing end is completed from the germline J gene. This chain uses TRBV19 with TRBJ1-3; 10 bases align to TRBD1. The CDR3 is 14 residues long. The V and J ends lost 8 bases and 4 bases, in that order; junction bases with no gene match: 5. In germline, CDR1 is LNHDA, CDR2 SQIVND (reference sequence). The CDR3 bases that were read are TGTGCCAGTGACCCGGGACAGGGGGGAAACACC. Encoded protein: CASDPGQGGNT. The full CDR3 is CASDPGQGGNTIYF.